This T cell receptor (beta chain) was found in a study of cytomegalovirus exposure and HLA in healthy donors. General observations from the study: It was likely that a cluster of highly shared sequence variants was a sequencing artifact. Beyond CMV serostatus, there was no information to go on about immune exposure.

Researchers ran the PCR with 60 Vbeta and 13 Jbeta primers. Assay: immunoSEQ multiplex PCR; the TCRdb copy retains only in-frame clones and omits some. This table holds 150,000 to 200,000 clones, 86% found once. Regarding this clone: Its cognate antigen is unknown.

CDR1 and CDR2 (germline): LNHDA, SQIVND (reference sequence). There are 14 residues in the CDR3. The V gene lost 4 bases and the J gene lost 13 bases, with 19 bases spanning the gap. Sequenced sample: PBMCs. The chain joins TRBV19 to TRBJ2-2; D is possibly TRBD1 (9 bases). This TCR was recovered from a woman aged 18-29 years in good health and CMV-seronegative. CDR3 residues: CASSTSGGDRVLFF. Written as DNA, the CDR3 is TGTGCCAGTAGTACCTCGGGAGGGGACAGGGTGCTGTTTTTT. Looking up the rest from reference TRBV19 and TRBJ2-2 gives the full variable domain: DGGITQSPKYLFRKEGQNVTLSCEQNLNHDAMYWYRQDPGQGLRLIYYSQIVNDFQKGDIAEGYSVSREKKESFPLTVTSAQKNPTAFYLCASSTSGGDRVLFFGEGSRLTVL.